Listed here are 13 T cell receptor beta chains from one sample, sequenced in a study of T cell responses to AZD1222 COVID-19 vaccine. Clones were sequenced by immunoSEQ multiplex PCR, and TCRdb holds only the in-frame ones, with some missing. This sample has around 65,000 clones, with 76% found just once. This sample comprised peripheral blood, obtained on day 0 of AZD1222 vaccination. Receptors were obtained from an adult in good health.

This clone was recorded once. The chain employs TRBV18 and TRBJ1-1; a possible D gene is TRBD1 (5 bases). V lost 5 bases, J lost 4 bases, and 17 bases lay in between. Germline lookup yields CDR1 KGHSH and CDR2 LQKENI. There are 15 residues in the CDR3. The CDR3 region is CASSARGGGVTEAFF. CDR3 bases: TGTGCCAGCTCAGCCCGAGGTGGGGGAGTCACTGAAGCTTTCTTT. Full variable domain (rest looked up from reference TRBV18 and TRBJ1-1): NAGVMQNPRHLVRRRGQEARLRCSPMKGHSHVYWYRQLPEEGLKFMVYLQKENIIDESGMPKERFSAEFPKEGPSILRIQQVVRGDSAAYFCASSARGGGVTEAFFGQGTRLTVV.

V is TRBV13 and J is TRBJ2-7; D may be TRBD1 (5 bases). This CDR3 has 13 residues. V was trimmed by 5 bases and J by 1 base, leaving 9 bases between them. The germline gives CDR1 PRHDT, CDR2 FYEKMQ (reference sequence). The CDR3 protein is CASSGPGSYEQYF. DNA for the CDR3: TGTGCCAGCAGCGGCCCAGGGTCCTACGAGCAGTACTTC.

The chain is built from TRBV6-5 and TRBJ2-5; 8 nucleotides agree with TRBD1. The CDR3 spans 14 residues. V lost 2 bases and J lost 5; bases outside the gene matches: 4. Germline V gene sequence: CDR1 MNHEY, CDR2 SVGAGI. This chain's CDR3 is CASSYGQGRETQYF. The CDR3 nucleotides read TGTGCCAGCAGTTACGGACAGGGCCGGGAGACCCAGTACTTC.

CDR3 loop: CASSLATGQNGYTF. For the CDR3, the DNA is TGTGCCAGCAGCTTGGCGACAGGGCAAAATGGCTACACCTTC. This chain links TRBV5-4 with TRBJ1-2; TRBD1 matches 7 bases. This CDR3 has 14 residues. Trimming at V came to 0 bases and at J to 6 bases, leaving 5 bases not matched to a gene. Germline V gene sequence: CDR1 SGHNT, CDR2 YYREEE (reference sequence). The variable domain in full, with the rest retrieved from reference TRBV5-4 and TRBJ1-2, is ETGVTQSPTHLIKTRGQQVTLRCSSQSGHNTVSWYQQALGQGPQFIFQYYREEENGRGNFPPRFSGLQFPNYSSELNVNALELDDSALYLCASSLATGQNGYTFGSGTRLTVV.

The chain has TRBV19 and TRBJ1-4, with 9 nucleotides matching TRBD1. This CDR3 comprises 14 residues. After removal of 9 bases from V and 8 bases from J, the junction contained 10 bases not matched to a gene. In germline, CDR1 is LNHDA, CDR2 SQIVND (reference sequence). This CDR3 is CASSGGQGGEKLFF. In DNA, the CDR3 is TGTGCCAGCTCCGGGGGACAGGGAGGAGAAAAACTGTTTTTT.

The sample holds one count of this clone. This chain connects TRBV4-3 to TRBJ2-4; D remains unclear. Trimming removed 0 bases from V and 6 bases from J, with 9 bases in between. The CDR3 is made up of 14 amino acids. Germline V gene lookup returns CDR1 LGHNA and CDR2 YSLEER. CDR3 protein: CASSQDSQLNIQYF. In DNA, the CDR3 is TGCGCCAGCAGCCAAGATTCACAGTTAAACATTCAGTACTTC.

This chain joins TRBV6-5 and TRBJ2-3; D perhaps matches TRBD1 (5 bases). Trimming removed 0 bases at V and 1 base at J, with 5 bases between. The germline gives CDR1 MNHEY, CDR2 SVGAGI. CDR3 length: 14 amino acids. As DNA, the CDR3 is TGTGCCAGCAGTTACTCGACAGGCACAGATACGCAGTATTTT. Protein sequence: CASSYSTGTDTQYF.

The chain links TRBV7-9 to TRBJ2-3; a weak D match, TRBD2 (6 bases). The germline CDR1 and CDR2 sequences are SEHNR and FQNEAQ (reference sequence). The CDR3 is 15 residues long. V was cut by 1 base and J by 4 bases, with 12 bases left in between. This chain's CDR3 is CASSLEGGGSDTQYF. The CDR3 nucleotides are TGTGCCAGCAGCTTAGAGGGTGGAGGGTCAGATACGCAGTATTTT. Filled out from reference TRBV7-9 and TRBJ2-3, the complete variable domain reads DTGVSQNPRHKITKRGQNVTFRCDPISEHNRLYWYRQTLGQGPEFLTYFQNEAQLEKSRLLSDRFSAERPKGSFSTLEIQRTEQGDSAMYLCASSLEGGGSDTQYFGPGTRLTVL.

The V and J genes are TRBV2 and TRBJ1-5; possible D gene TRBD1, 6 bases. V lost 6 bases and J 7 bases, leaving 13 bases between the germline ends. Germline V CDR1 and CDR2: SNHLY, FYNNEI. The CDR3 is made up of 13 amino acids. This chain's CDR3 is CASRAGVRQPQHF. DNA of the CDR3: TGTGCCAGCAGGGCAGGGGTGAGGCAGCCCCAGCATTTT.

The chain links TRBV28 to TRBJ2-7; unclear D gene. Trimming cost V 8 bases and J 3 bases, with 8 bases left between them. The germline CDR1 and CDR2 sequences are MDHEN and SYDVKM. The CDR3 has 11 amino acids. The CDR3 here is CASQDLYEQYF. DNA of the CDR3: TGTGCCAGCCAGGACCTCTACGAGCAGTACTTC.

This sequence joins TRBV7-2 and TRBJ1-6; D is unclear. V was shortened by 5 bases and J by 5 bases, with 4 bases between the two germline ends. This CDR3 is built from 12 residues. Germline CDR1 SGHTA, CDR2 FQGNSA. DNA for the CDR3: TGTGCCAGCAGCACTGATAATTCACCCCTCCACTTT. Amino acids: CASSTDNSPLHF.

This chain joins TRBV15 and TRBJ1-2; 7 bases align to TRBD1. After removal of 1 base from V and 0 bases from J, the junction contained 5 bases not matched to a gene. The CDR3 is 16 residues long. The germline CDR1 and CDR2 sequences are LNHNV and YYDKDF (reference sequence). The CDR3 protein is CATSRAGTAANYGYTF. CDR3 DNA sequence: TGTGCCACCAGCAGAGCCGGGACAGCGGCTAACTATGGCTACACCTTC.

Written as DNA, the CDR3 is TGTGCCAGCAGCACTCGCCCCCCTCCAGATACGCAGTATTTT. It yields the protein CASSTRPPPDTQYF. The chain recombines TRBV9 with TRBJ2-3; D call uncertain. This CDR3 is built from 14 residues. Germline V lookup: CDR1 SGDLS, CDR2 YYNGEE. The V and J ends lost 4 bases and 4 bases respectively, with 13 bases between them.